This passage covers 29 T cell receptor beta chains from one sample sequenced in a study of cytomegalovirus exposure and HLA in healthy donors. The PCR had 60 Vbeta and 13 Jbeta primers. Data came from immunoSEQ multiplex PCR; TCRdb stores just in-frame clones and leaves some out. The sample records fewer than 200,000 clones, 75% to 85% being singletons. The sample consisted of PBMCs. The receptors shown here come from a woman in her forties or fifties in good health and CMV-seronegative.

CDR3 amino acids: CASSVDSRGTEAFF. DNA for the CDR3: TGTGCCAGCAGCGTAGATTCGAGGGGGACTGAAGCTTTCTTT. The chain joins TRBV9 to TRBJ1-1; D is possibly TRBD1 (6 bases). This CDR3 spans 14 amino acids. From germline, CDR1 is SGDLS and CDR2 YYNGEE. V gave up 0 bases and J gave up 5 bases, with 11 bases separating them.

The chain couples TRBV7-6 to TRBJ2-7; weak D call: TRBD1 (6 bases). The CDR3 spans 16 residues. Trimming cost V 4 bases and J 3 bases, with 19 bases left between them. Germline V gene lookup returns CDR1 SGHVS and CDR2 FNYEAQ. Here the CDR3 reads CASSYSGAGEIYEQYF. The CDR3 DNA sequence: TGTGCCAGCAGCTACTCAGGGGCAGGTGAGATCTACGAGCAGTACTTC.

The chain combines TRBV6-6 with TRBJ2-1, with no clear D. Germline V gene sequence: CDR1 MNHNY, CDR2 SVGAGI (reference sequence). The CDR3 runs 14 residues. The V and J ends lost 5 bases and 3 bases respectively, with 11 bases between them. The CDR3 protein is CASSPPYLYNEQFF. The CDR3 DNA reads TGTGCCAGCAGTCCTCCCTACCTCTACAATGAGCAGTTCTTC.

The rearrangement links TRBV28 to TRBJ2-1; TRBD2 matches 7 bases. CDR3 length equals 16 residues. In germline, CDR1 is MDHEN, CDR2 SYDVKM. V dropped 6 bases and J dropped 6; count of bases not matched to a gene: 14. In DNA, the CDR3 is TGTGCCAGCAGCCAGTCTAGCGGAGGCTCATTCAATGAGCAGTTCTTC. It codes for CASSQSSGGSFNEQFF.

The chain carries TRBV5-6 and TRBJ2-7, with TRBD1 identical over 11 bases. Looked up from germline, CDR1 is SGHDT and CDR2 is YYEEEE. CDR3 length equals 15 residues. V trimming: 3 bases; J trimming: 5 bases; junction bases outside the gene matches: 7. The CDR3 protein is CASSSGTGGLNEQYF. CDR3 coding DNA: TGTGCCAGCAGCTCCGGGACAGGGGGTCTCAACGAGCAGTACTTC.

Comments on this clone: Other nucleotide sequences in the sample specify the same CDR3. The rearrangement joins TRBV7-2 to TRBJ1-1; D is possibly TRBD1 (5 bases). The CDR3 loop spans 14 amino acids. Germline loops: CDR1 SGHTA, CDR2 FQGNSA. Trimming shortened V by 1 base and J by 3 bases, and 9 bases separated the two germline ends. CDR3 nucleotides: TGTGCCAGCAGCTTAGGGGGAGGGGACACTGAAGCTTTCTTT. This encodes CASSLGGGDTEAFF.

CDR3 sequence reads: CASSSSSGGRDTQYF. The CDR3 DNA reads as TGTGCCAGCAGCTCCTCTAGCGGGGGGCGGGATACGCAGTATTTT. The V gene is TRBV7-3, the J gene TRBJ2-3; TRBD2 matches at 11 bases. This CDR3 region has 15 residues. V gave up 4 bases and J gave up 6 bases; unmatched junction bases: 6. Germline V CDR1 and CDR2: SGHTA, FQGTGA.

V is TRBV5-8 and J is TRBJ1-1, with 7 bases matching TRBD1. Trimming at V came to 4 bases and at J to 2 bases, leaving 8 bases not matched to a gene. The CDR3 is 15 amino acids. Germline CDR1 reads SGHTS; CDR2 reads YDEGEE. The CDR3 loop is CASSGGQLSNTEAFF. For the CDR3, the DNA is TGTGCCAGCAGCGGGGGACAGTTGTCTAACACTGAAGCTTTCTTT.

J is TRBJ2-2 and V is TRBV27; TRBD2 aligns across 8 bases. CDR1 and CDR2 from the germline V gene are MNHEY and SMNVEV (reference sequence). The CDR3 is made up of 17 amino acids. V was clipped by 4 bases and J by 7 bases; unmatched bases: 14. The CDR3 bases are TGTGCCAGCAGTTCCACCTGGGAGAGCGGGAGTTTCGGGGAGCTGTTTTTT. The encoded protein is CASSSTWESGSFGELFF.

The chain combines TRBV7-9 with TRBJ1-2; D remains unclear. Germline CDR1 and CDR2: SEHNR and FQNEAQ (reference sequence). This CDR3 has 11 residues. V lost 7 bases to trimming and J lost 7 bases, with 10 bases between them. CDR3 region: CASIGVGGYTF. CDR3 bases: TGTGCCAGCATTGGAGTGGGTGGCTACACCTTC. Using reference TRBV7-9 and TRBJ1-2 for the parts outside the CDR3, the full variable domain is DTGVSQNPRHKITKRGQNVTFRCDPISEHNRLYWYRQTLGQGPEFLTYFQNEAQLEKSRLLSDRFSAERPKGSFSTLEIQRTEQGDSAMYLCASIGVGGYTFGSGTRLTVV.

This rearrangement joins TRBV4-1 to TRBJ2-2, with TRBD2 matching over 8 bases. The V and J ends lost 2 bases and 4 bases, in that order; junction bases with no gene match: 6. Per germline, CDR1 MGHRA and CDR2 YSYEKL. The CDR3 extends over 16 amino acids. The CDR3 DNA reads TGCGCCAGCAGCCAAACTAGCGGTCTGGGCACCGGGGAGCTGTTTTTT. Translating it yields CASSQTSGLGTGELFF.

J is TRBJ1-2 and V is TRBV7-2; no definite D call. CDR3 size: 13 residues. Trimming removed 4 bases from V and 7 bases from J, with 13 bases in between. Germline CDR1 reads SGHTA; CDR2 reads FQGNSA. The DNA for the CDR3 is TGTGCCAGCAGCTACACAGAGGGAATTGGCTACACCTTC. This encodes CASSYTEGIGYTF.

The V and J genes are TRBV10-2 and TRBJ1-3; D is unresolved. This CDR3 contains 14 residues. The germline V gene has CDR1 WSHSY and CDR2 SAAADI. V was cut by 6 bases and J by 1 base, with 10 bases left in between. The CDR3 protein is CASSERSSGNTIYF. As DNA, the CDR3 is TGCGCCAGCAGCGAGCGTAGTTCTGGAAACACCATATATTTT.

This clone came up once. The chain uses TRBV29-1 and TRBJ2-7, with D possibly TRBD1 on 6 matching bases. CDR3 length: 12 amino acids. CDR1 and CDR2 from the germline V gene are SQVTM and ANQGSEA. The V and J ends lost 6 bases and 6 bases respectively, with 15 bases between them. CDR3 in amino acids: CSVGIVGGEQYF. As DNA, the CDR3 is TGCAGCGTGGGGATTGTAGGGGGCGAGCAGTACTTC.

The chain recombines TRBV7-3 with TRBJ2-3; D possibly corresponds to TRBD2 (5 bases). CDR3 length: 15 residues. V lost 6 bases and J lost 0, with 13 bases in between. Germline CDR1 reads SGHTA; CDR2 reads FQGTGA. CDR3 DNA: TGTGCCAGCAGTCCTGCTGAGGGTAGCACAGATACGCAGTATTTT. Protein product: CASSPAEGSTDTQYF. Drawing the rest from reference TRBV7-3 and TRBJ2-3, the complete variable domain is GAGVSQTPSNKVTEKGKYVELRCDPISGHTALYWYRQSLGQGPEFLIYFQGTGAADDSGLPNDRFFAVRPEGSVSTLKIQRTERGDSAVYLCASSPAEGSTDTQYFGPGTRLTVL.

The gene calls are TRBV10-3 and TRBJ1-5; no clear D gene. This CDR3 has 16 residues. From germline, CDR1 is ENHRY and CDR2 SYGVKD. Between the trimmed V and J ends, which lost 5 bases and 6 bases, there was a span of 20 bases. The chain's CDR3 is CAISQDLSGEGQPQHF. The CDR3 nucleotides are TGTGCCATCAGTCAAGACCTTAGTGGGGAGGGTCAGCCCCAGCATTTT.

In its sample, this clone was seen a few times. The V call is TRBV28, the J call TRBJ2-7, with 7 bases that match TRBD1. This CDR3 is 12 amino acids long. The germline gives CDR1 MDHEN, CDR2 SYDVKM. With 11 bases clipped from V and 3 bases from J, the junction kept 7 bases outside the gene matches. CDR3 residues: CAVDRDSYEQYF. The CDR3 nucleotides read TGTGCCGTAGACCGGGACAGCTACGAGCAGTACTTC. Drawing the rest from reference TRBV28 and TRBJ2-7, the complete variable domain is DVKVTQSSRYLVKRTGEKVFLECVQDMDHENMFWYRQDPGLGLRLIYFSYDVKMKEKGDIPEGYSVSREKKERFSLILESASTNQTSMYLCAVDRDSYEQYFGPGTRLTVT.

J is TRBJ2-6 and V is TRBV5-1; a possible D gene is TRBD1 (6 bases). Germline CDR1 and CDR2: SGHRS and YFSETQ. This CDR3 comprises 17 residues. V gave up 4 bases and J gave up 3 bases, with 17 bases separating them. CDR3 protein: CASSTTYRVDGANVLTF. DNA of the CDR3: TGCGCCAGCAGCACTACATACAGGGTGGATGGGGCCAACGTCCTGACTTTC.

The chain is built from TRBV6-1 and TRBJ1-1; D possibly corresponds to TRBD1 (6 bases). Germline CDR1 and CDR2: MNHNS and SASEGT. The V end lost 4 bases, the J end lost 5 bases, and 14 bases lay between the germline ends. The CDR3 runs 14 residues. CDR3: CASSATGRWTEAFF. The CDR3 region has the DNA TGTGCCAGCAGTGCCACAGGGCGGTGGACTGAAGCTTTCTTT.

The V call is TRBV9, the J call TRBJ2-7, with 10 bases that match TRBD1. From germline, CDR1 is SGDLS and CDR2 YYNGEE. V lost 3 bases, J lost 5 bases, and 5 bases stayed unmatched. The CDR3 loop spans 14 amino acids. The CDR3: CASSARDRGNEQYF. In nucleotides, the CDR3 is TGTGCCAGCAGCGCCCGGGACAGGGGTAACGAGCAGTACTTC.

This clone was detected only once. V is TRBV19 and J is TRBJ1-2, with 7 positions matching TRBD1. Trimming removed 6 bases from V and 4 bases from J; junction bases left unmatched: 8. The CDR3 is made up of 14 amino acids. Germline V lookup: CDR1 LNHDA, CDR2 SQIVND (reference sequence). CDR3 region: CASSSGQEFYGYTF. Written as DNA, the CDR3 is TGTGCCAGTAGCTCCGGACAGGAATTCTATGGCTACACCTTC. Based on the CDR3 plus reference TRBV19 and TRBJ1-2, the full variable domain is DGGITQSPKYLFRKEGQNVTLSCEQNLNHDAMYWYRQDPGQGLRLIYYSQIVNDFQKGDIAEGYSVSREKKESFPLTVTSAQKNPTAFYLCASSSGQEFYGYTFGSGTRLTVV.

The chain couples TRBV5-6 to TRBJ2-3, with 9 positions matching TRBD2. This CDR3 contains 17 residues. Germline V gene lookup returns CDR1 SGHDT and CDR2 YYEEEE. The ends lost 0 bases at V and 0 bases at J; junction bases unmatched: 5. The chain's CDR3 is CASSLGGLAFSTDTQYF. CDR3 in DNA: TGTGCCAGCAGCTTGGGAGGACTAGCGTTTAGCACAGATACGCAGTATTTT.

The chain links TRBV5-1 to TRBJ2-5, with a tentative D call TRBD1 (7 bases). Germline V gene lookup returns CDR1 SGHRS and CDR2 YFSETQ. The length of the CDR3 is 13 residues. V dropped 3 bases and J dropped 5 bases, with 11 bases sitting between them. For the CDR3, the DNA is TGCGCCAGCAGCTCACAGGGGAGGGAGACCCAGTACTTC. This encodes CASSSQGRETQYF.

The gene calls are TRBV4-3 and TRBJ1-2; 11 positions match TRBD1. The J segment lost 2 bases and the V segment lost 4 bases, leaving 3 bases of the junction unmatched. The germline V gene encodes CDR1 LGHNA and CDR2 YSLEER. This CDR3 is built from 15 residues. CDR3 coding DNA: TGCGCCAGCAGCCCTAGGGACAGGGGGAACTATGGCTACACCTTC. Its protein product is CASSPRDRGNYGYTF.

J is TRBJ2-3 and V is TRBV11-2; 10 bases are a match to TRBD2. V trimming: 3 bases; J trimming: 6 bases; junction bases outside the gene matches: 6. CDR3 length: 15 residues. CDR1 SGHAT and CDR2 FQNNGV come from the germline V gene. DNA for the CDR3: TGTGCCAGCAGCTTTCAGCGGGGGGGCGGTGATACGCAGTATTTT. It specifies CASSFQRGGGDTQYF.

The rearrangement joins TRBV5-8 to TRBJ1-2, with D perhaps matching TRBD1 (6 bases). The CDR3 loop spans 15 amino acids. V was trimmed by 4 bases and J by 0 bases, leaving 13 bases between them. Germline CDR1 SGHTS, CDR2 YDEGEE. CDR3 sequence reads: CASSLERTANYGYTF. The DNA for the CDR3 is TGTGCCAGCAGCCTCGAAAGGACAGCTAACTATGGCTACACCTTC.

For the CDR3, the DNA is TGTGCCAGCAGCTTGACGACAGGGTTGTACGAGCAGTACTTC. Translation gives CASSLTTGLYEQYF. The V call is TRBV7-9, the J call TRBJ2-7; 7 bases fit TRBD1. With 3 bases clipped from V and 4 bases from J, the junction kept 6 bases outside the gene matches. From germline, CDR1 is SEHNR and CDR2 FQNEAQ (reference sequence). The CDR3 loop spans 14 amino acids.

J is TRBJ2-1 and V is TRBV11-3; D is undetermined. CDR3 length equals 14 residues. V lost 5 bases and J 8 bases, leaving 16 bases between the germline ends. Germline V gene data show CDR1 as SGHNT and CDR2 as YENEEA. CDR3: CASSPSVHADEQFF. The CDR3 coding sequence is TGTGCCAGCAGCCCGTCAGTACACGCGGATGAGCAGTTCTTC.

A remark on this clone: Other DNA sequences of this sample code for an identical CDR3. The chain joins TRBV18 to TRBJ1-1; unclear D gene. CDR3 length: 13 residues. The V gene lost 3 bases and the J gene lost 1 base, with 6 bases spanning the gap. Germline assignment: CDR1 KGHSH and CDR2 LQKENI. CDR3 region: CASSPLSNTEAFF. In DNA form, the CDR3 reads TGTGCCAGCTCACCCCTGTCGAACACTGAAGCTTTCTTT.